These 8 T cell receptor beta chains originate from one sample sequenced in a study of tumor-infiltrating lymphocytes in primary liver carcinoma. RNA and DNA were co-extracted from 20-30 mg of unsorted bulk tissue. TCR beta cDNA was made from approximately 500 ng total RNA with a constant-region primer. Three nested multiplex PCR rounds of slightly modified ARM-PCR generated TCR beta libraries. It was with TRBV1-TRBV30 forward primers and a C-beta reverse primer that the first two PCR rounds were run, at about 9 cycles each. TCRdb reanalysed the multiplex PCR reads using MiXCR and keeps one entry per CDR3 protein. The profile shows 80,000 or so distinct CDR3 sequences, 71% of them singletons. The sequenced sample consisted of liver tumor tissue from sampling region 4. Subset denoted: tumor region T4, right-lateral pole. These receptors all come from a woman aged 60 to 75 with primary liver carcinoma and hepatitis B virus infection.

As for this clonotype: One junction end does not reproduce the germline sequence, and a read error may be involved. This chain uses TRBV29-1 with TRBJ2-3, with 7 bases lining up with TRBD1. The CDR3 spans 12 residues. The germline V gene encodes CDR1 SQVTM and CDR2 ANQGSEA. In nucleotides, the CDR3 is TGTAGCGTTGAAGGGGGCGCAGATAAGCAGTATTTT. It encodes CSVEGGADKQYF.

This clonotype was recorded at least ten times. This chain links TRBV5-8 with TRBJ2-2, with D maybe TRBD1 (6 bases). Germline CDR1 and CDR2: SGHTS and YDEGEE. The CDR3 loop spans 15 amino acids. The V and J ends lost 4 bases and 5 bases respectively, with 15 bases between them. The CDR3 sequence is CASSPEGVGTGELFF. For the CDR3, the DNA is TGTGCCAGCAGCCCTGAGGGGGTTGGTACCGGGGAGCTGTTTTTT. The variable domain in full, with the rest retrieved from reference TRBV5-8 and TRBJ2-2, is EAGVTQSPTHLIKTRGQQATLRCSPISGHTSVYWYQQALGLGLQFLLWYDEGEERNRGNFPPRFSGRQFPNYSSELNVNALELEDSALYLCASSPEGVGTGELFFGEGSRLTVL.

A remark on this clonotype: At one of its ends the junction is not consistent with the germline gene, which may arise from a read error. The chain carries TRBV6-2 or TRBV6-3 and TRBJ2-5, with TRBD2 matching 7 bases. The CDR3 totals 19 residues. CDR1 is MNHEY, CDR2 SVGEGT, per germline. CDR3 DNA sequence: TGTCCCAGTAGCTCCTACGGTATTGGCGGGAGTTCTACTCGGGAGACCCAGTACTTC. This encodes CPSSSYGIGGSSTRETQYF.

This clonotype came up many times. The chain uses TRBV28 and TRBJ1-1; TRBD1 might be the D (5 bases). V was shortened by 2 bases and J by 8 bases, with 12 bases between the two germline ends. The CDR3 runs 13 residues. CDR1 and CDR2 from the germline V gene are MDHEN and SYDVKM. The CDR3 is CASSLKFQGEAFF. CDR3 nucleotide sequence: TGTGCCAGCAGTTTAAAGTTCCAGGGAGAAGCTTTCTTT.

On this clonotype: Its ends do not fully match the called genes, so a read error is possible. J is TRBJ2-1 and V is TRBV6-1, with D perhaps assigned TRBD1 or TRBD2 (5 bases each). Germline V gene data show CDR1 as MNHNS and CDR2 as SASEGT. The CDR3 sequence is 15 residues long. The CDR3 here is CANSEKDGTPNEQFF. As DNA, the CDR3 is TGTGCCAACAGTGAAAAGGACGGGACCCCCAATGAGCAGTTCTTC.

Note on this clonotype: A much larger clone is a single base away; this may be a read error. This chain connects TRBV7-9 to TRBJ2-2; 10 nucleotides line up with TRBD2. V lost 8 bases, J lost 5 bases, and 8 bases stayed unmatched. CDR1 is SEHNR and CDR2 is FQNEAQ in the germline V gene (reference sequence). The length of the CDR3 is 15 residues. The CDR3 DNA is TGTGCCAGCGGCCCCCTAGCGGGAGCGACCGGGGAGCTGTTTTTT. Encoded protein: CASGPLAGATGELFF. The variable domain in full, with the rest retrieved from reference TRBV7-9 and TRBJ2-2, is DTGVSQNPRHKITKRGQNVTFRCDPISEHNRLYWYRQTLGQGPEFLTYFQNEAQLEKSRLLSDRFSAERPKGSFSTLEIQRTEQGDSAMYLCASGPLAGATGELFFGEGSRLTVL.

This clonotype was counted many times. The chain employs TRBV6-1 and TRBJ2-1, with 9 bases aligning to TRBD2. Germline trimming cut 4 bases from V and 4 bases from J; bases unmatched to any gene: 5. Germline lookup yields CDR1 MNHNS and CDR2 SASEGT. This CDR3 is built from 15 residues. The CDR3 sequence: CASSAASGEYNEQFF. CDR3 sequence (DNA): TGTGCCAGCAGTGCGGCTAGCGGGGAATACAATGAGCAGTTCTTC.

The CDR3 protein is CANSPTSYEQYF. CDR3 coding DNA: TGTGCCAACAGCCCGACTAGTTACGAGCAGTACTTC. The chain combines TRBV12-3 or TRBV12-4 with TRBJ2-7; tentative D call: TRBD2 (6 bases). Deletions cut 10 bases from V and 4 bases from J, with 14 bases between. The CDR3 sequence is 12 residues long.